One sample yielded the 7 T cell receptor beta chains listed below, sequenced in a study of response to subunit inactivated influenza vaccine. TCRdb ran MiXCR on the RT-PCR reads and lists one entry per CDR3 protein. The sample consists of 500,000 to 600,000 distinct CDR3 sequences, roughly 10% of them appearing once. These same data were also listed under a study on T cells expressing NK-cell markers. From that study: The TCR beta cDNA came from 5'RACE template switching with UMIs.

The starting material was PBMCs from blood, obtained on the day of vaccination. The receptors originated from a man aged 45-65 years who received an inactivated influenza vaccine.

This clonotype was counted only a few times. The chain couples TRBV4-2 to TRBJ2-7; 9 positions agree with TRBD1. This CDR3 spans 16 amino acids. The V gene's germline CDR1 is LGHNA and CDR2 YNFKEQ. V was pared by 1 base and J by 6 bases, with 10 bases of the junction left unmatched. The CDR3 loop reads CASSQGLGQGMGEQYF. The CDR3 DNA reads TGTGCCAGCAGCCAAGGACTGGGACAGGGTATGGGCGAGCAGTACTTC.

This clonotype was observed a few times. The rearrangement uses TRBV12-5 and TRBJ2-2; D uncertain. V lost 2 bases, J lost 4 bases, and 5 bases lay in between. CDR3 length: 13 amino acids. Germline V lookup: CDR1 LGHNT, CDR2 FRNRAP. CDR3: CASGLFPTGELFF. The CDR3 DNA sequence: TGTGCTAGTGGTTTGTTCCCCACCGGGGAGCTGTTTTTT.

This clonotype appeared a few times. The chain has TRBV20-1 and TRBJ2-7, with TRBD2 identical over 8 bases. Germline trimming cut 0 bases from V and 1 base from J; bases unmatched to any gene: 5. There are 15 residues in the CDR3. Germline CDR1 is DFQATT and CDR2 is SNEGSKA (reference sequence). The chain's CDR3 is CSAREIAGLSYEQYF. Written as DNA, the CDR3 is TGCAGTGCTAGAGAGATAGCGGGGCTATCCTACGAGCAGTACTTC.

This clonotype was observed at least ten times. The genes are TRBV5-6 and TRBJ2-1; 9 nucleotides match TRBD2. The V and J ends lost 7 bases and 4 bases, in that order; junction bases with no gene match: 6. Germline CDR1 is SGHDT and CDR2 is YYEEEE. The CDR3 loop spans 14 amino acids. As DNA, the CDR3 is TGTGCCAGCCTTAGACTAGCGGAATACAATGAGCAGTTCTTC. This translates into CASLRLAEYNEQFF.

The chain uses TRBV6-2 or TRBV6-3 and TRBJ1-2, with a possible D match to TRBD1 (5 bases). Germline V gene sequence: CDR1 MNHEY, CDR2 SVGEGT. Trimming shortened V by 2 bases and J by 2 bases, and 12 bases separated the two germline ends. The CDR3 extends over 15 amino acids. CDR3 in amino acids: CASSYGGTVNYGYTF. CDR3 bases: TGTGCCAGCAGTTACGGGGGGACGGTGAACTATGGCTACACCTTC.

This clonotype has more than one count but fewer than ten. The rearrangement uses TRBV29-1 and TRBJ2-3; D not resolved. Between the trimmed V and J ends, which lost 7 bases and 6 bases, there was a span of 17 bases. The germline V gene has CDR1 SQVTM and CDR2 ANQGSEA. The CDR3 has 13 residues. The CDR3 nucleotides read TGCAGCGCTCAGCTCGGGCCGGGCGATACGCAGTATTTT. This translates into CSAQLGPGDTQYF.

This chain uses TRBV7-9 with TRBJ2-1; 8 nucleotides line up with TRBD2. The V segment lost 3 bases and the J segment 5 bases; nucleotides outside the gene matches: 9. The CDR3 extends over 16 amino acids. The germline V gene has CDR1 SEHNR and CDR2 FQNEAQ (reference sequence). CDR3 DNA: TGTGCCAGCAGCTTCCCCGGGGGGGGACCCCACAATGAGCAGTTCTTC. Residues: CASSFPGGGPHNEQFF.